This T cell receptor (beta chain) was sequenced for a study of T cell changes during pregnancy in multiple sclerosis. Profiled with immunoSEQ multiplex PCR; TCRdb holds only in-frame clones, not every one. The table shows more than 65,000 clones, with 80% to 95% occurring only once. V was cut by 6 bases and J by 2 bases, with 13 bases left in between. The length of the CDR3 is 14 residues. Germline V gives CDR1 SGHTA, CDR2 FQGNSA. The input for sequencing was CD4+ T cells from peripheral blood mononuclear cells, taken before pregnancy. The sequence derives from a female donor with multiple sclerosis, enrolled in a pregnancy study. This chain uses TRBV7-2 with TRBJ2-5, with D possibly being TRBD1 (5 bases). The CDR3 loop reads CASRPDRDQETQYF. In DNA form, the CDR3 reads TGTGCCAGCAGACCCGACAGAGATCAAGAGACCCAGTACTTC.